Each of the 7 T cell receptor beta chains below was sequenced from the same sample in a study of blood T cell repertoires in COVID-19. Libraries were prepared by immunoSEQ multiplex PCR; TCRdb keeps only in-frame clonotypes and omits some of them. The repertoire holds around 340,000 clones, with 70% to 90% as singletons. The specimen was PBMCs or T cells enriched from blood (not recorded which). The source of these receptors is a woman aged 40 to 55 with acute COVID-19.

This clone was seen a handful of times. The rearrangement links TRBV11-1 to TRBJ1-3, with TRBD1 as a possible D gene (5 bases). The V and J ends lost 5 bases and 0 bases respectively, with 8 bases between them. Germline loops: CDR1 SGHAT, CDR2 FQDESV (reference sequence). The CDR3 is made up of 14 amino acids. The CDR3 DNA follows: TGTGCCAGCAGCCAGACAGACTCTGGAAACACCATATATTTT. It yields the protein CASSQTDSGNTIYF.

Worth noting for this clone: Germline and junction disagree at one end, which may indicate a read error. This chain uses TRBV7-7 with TRBJ2-5; 11 nucleotides align to TRBD2. The germline CDR1 and CDR2 sequences are SSHAT and FNYEAQ (reference sequence). This CDR3 spans 15 amino acids. CDR3 amino acids: CASSSGLADQETQYF. In DNA form, the CDR3 reads TGTGCTAGCAGCTCGGGACTAGCGGACCAAGAGACCCAGTACTTC. The complete variable domain, with remaining parts taken from reference TRBV7-7 and TRBJ2-5, reads GAGVSQSPRYKVTKRGQDVTLRCDPISSHATLYWYQQALGQGPEFLTYFNYEAQPDKSGLPSDRFSAERPEGSISTLTIQRTEQRDSAMYRCASSSGLADQETQYFGPGTRLLVL.

V and J are TRBV7-6 and TRBJ1-1; perhaps TRBD1 as D (5 bases). Trimming removed 0 bases at V and 4 bases at J, with 9 bases between. Germline V CDR1 and CDR2: SGHVS, FNYEAQ. The CDR3 has 14 amino acids. The CDR3: CASSLAVTGTEAFF. The CDR3 DNA follows: TGTGCCAGCAGCTTAGCGGTTACAGGCACTGAAGCTTTCTTT.

Worth noting for this clone: Other DNA variants within this sample encode the same CDR3. The gene calls are TRBV15 and TRBJ1-2; D not certain. V was trimmed by 0 bases and J by 4 bases, leaving 6 bases between them. The CDR3 runs to 13 residues. Germline CDR1 and CDR2: LNHNV and YYDKDF (reference sequence). The CDR3 region has the DNA TGTGCCACCAGCAGAGATCGGTCCTATGGCTACACCTTC. Encoded protein: CATSRDRSYGYTF. Together with reference TRBV15 and TRBJ1-2, the CDR3 gives the full variable domain: DAMVIQNPRYQVTQFGKPVTLSCSQTLNHNVMYWYQQKSSQAPKLLFHYYDKDFNNEADTPDNFQSRRPNTSFCFLDIRSPGLGDTAMYLCATSRDRSYGYTFGSGTRLTVV.

The chain carries TRBV5-4 and TRBJ1-2, with 8 bases identical to TRBD1. The CDR3 has 15 residues. Germline-derived CDR1 and CDR2 are SGHNT and YYREEE (reference sequence). V shed 0 bases, J shed 3 bases, and the junction held 4 bases outside the gene matches. CDR3 protein: CASSLAAGGDYGYTF. CDR3 coding DNA: TGTGCCAGCAGCTTGGCTGCAGGGGGCGACTATGGCTACACCTTC.

The chain uses TRBV7-2 and TRBJ1-5; TRBD1 agrees at 7 bases. Trimming cost V 5 bases and J 6 bases; bases outside gene matches: 7. The CDR3 covers 14 residues. The germline V gene has CDR1 SGHTA and CDR2 FQGNSA. As DNA, the CDR3 is TGTGCCAGCAGCCGGACAGGACGGGCTCAGCCCCAGCATTTT. Translation: CASSRTGRAQPQHF.

V usage is TRBV18 and J usage is TRBJ1-1; D gene unclear. Trimming took off 0 bases at V and 4 bases at J, with 12 bases between the two ends. This CDR3 is built from 15 residues. Germline-derived CDR1 and CDR2 are KGHSH and LQKENI. The CDR3 bases are TGTGCCAGCTCACCACCGTCACAGATGGGCACTGAAGCTTTCTTT. Its protein is CASSPPSQMGTEAFF.